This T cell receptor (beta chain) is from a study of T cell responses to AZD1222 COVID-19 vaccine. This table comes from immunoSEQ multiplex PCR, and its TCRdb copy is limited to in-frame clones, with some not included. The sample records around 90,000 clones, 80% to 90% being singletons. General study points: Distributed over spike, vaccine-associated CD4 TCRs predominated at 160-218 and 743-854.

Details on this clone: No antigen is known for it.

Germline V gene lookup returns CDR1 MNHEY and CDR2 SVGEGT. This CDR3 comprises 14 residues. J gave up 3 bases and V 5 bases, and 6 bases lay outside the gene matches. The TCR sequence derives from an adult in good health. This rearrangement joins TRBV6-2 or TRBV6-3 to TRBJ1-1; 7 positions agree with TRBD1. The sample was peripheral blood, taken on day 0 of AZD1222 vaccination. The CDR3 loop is CASSKGTADTEAFF. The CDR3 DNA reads TGTGCCAGCAGTAAGGGGACAGCAGACACTGAAGCTTTCTTT.